Each of the 9 T cell receptor beta chains below was sequenced from the same sample in a study of blood T cells in healthy people across ages. Using a J-beta primer mix together with a sample-barcoded 5' primer, a second PCR was run for roughly 6 to 12 cycles. TCRdb fed the 5' RACE reads into MiXCR, producing one record per CDR3 protein. The sample has 750,000 or so distinct CDR3 sequences, 25% seen once. These sequences were also reported in another study, on T cells of mothers and their children.

Sequenced sample: blood. These receptors originate from a boy between 10 and 17 years old in good health.

In this sample, this clonotype turned up once. This chain joins TRBV2 and TRBJ1-1; D gene unclear. CDR3 length: 13 residues. Trimming shortened V by 7 bases and J by 3 bases, and 12 bases separated the two germline ends. Germline V gene lookup returns CDR1 SNHLY and CDR2 FYNNEI. The CDR3 region has the DNA TGTGCCAGCAATGGAGCTAGGGACACTGAAGCTTTCTTT. It yields the protein CASNGARDTEAFF.

About this clonotype itself: The junction does not match germline at one end; this may be a read error. The chain employs TRBV7-2 and TRBJ2-7, with D uncertain. CDR1 is SGHTA, CDR2 FQGNSA, per germline. The CDR3 length is 13 residues. The CDR3 is CASSLTNSYGQYF. CDR3 nucleotide sequence: TGTGCCAGCAGCTTAACAAATTCCTACGGGCAGTACTTC.

This rearrangement joins TRBV2 to TRBJ1-2, with 8 positions matching TRBD1. The CDR3 extends over 16 amino acids. Germline values: CDR1 SNHLY, CDR2 FYNNEI. V lost 5 bases and J lost 4; bases outside the gene matches: 12. This CDR3 is CASSPQVSGGLYGYTF. Here the CDR3 DNA reads TGTGCCAGCAGTCCCCAGGTGTCAGGGGGCCTCTATGGCTACACCTTC.

J is TRBJ2-7 and V is TRBV7-9; unclear D gene. V gave up 3 bases and J gave up 2 bases, with 8 bases separating them. CDR3 length: 13 amino acids. CDR1 and CDR2 from the germline V gene are SEHNR and FQNEAQ (reference sequence). This CDR3 is CASSFKGTYEQYF. CDR3 bases: TGTGCCAGCAGCTTTAAGGGAACCTACGAGCAGTACTTC.

The chain recombines TRBV3-1 with TRBJ2-3; D is unresolved. This CDR3 is 15 amino acids long. The ends were cut back, 0 bases at V and 6 bases at J, with 13 bases in the middle. In germline, CDR1 is LGHDT, CDR2 YNNKEL (reference sequence). CDR3 sequence (DNA): TGTGCCAGCAGCCAAGAAGGTAACCAACACGATACGCAGTATTTT. This gives the protein CASSQEGNQHDTQYF.

The chain recombines TRBV6-2 or TRBV6-3 with TRBJ2-1; 8 bases fit TRBD2. V was pared by 7 bases and J by 4 bases, with 9 bases of the junction left unmatched. This CDR3 has 15 amino acids. The germline CDR1 and CDR2 sequences are MNHEY and SVGEGT. DNA for the CDR3: TGTGCCAGCAACCTCGGGACTAGGGAATACAATGAGCAGTTCTTC. Translating gives CASNLGTREYNEQFF.

The chain recombines TRBV29-1 with TRBJ1-1; 11 positions agree with TRBD1. There are 14 residues in the CDR3. V trimming: 8 bases; J trimming: 0 bases; junction bases outside the gene matches: 5. Germline V gene sequence: CDR1 SQVTM, CDR2 ANQGSEA. CDR3 DNA: TGCAGCTCCGGGACAGGGGGTTTGAACACTGAAGCTTTCTTT. This encodes CSSGTGGLNTEAFF.

The sample holds a few counts of this clonotype. The chain couples TRBV7-6 to TRBJ1-4; 7 nucleotides match TRBD1. With 5 bases clipped from V and 5 bases from J, the junction kept 5 bases outside the gene matches. CDR1 is SGHVS and CDR2 is FNYEAQ in the germline V gene. The CDR3 has 14 residues. In DNA form, the CDR3 reads TGTGCCAGCAGCCGCAGGGGGGGGAATGAAAAACTGTTTTTT. This sequence encodes CASSRRGGNEKLFF.

V and J are TRBV19 and TRBJ2-1; the D gene is possibly TRBD2 (5 bases). Germline values: CDR1 LNHDA, CDR2 SQIVND (reference sequence). Trimming pared 6 bases from V and 7 bases from J, leaving 13 bases between. This CDR3 has 13 residues. In nucleotides, the CDR3 is TGTGCCAGTAGACCTCGAGCGGCAAATGAGCAGTTCTTC. As protein: CASRPRAANEQFF.